This is a list of T cell receptor beta chains from one sample in a study of blood T cell repertoires in COVID-19. The data were produced by immunoSEQ multiplex PCR, yet TCRdb's version contains in-frame clones alone and is incomplete. The sample consists of over 70,000 clones, 80% of them appearing once. Sequenced sample: peripheral blood. The receptors come from a woman over 75 with acute or convalescent COVID-19. Both conserved end residues are part of each CDR3. The order of the fields is CDR3 DNA, CDR3 protein, clone size, D gene, J gene, V gene. The D gene is left open where the match is weak. Clone size is not always given. Where it is, it says once, few, many or a class for expanded clones.

CDR3nt: TGCGCCAGCAGCTTGAGACTAGCGGGCCTTAGCACAGATACGCAGTATTTT
CDR3aa: CASSLRLAGLSTDTQYF
abundance: -
d_gene: TRBD2
j_gene: TRBJ2-3
v_gene: TRBV5-1

CDR3nt: TGTGCCAGCAGCTTAGATGGGGGGGACAAAGATAATAGCAATCAGCCCCAGCATTTT
CDR3aa: CASSLDGGDKDNSNQPQHF
abundance: -
d_gene: -
j_gene: TRBJ1-5
v_gene: TRBV7-3

CDR3nt: TGTGCCTGGAGGATCCGGCAGGGGCATGAAAAACTGTTTTTT
CDR3aa: CAWRIRQGHEKLFF
abundance: -
d_gene: -
j_gene: TRBJ1-4
v_gene: TRBV30

CDR3nt: TGCGCCGCCCGAGGAGCGGGGATTGATACGCAGTATTTT
CDR3aa: CAARGAGIDTQYF
abundance: -
d_gene: TRBD2
j_gene: TRBJ2-3
v_gene: TRBV10-2

CDR3nt: TGTGCCAGCAGTTTCAGGGGGCTAGCAGATACGCAGTATTTT
CDR3aa: CASSFRGLADTQYF
abundance: once
d_gene: TRBD1
j_gene: TRBJ2-3
v_gene: TRBV6-2/TRBV6-3

CDR3nt: TGTGCCACCAGCAGACAGACTAGCGGGAGTTGGGACCGGTTCTTC
CDR3aa: CATSRQTSGSWDRFF
abundance: -
d_gene: TRBD2
j_gene: TRBJ2-1
v_gene: TRBV15

CDR3nt: TGTGCCAGCAGTCATAGGACTAGCGGGTACAATGAGCAGTTCTTC
CDR3aa: CASSHRTSGYNEQFF
abundance: -
d_gene: TRBD2
j_gene: TRBJ2-1
v_gene: TRBV7-2

CDR3nt: TGTGCCAGCAGCTTGCGACAGGGGGTTTCGTATGGCTACACCTTC
CDR3aa: CASSLRQGVSYGYTF
abundance: -
d_gene: TRBD1
j_gene: TRBJ1-2
v_gene: TRBV5-6

CDR3nt: TGTGCCATCGGGCGGCGGGACAATCAGCCCCAGCATTTT
CDR3aa: CAIGRRDNQPQHF
abundance: few
d_gene: -
j_gene: TRBJ1-5
v_gene: TRBV10-3

CDR3nt: TGTGCCAGCAGCTTGGTTCCAGGGGGATCCTACGAGCAGTACTTC
CDR3aa: CASSLVPGGSYEQYF
abundance: -
d_gene: TRBD1
j_gene: TRBJ2-7
v_gene: TRBV5-5

CDR3nt: TGTGCCAGCAGCCCGGGGGGGGGCCGACACACTGAAGCTTTCTTT
CDR3aa: CASSPGGGRHTEAFF
abundance: -
d_gene: -
j_gene: TRBJ1-1
v_gene: TRBV5-4

CDR3nt: TGTGCCAGCAGTCTTACGGGTTCCGGCTACACCTTC
CDR3aa: CASSLTGSGYTF
abundance: once
d_gene: -
j_gene: TRBJ1-2
v_gene: TRBV28

CDR3nt: TGTGCCACCAGCAGAGATCGCGATCAACCCGGGGGAGAGACCCAGTACTTC
CDR3aa: CATSRDRDQPGGETQYF
abundance: -
d_gene: -
j_gene: TRBJ2-5
v_gene: TRBV15

CDR3nt: TGTGCCAGTAGTATCTGGAGCCGGGATACAGATACGCAGTATTTT
CDR3aa: CASSIWSRDTDTQYF
abundance: -
d_gene: -
j_gene: TRBJ2-3
v_gene: TRBV19

CDR3nt: TGTGCCAGCAGCCTCCACCCAGCGGGACCTGACAATGAGCAGTTCTTC
CDR3aa: CASSLHPAGPDNEQFF
abundance: -
d_gene: TRBD2
j_gene: TRBJ2-1
v_gene: TRBV3-1/TRBV3-2

CDR3nt: TGTGCCAGCAAACTTAGCGGACCGAGCTCCTACAATGAGCAGTTCTTC
CDR3aa: CASKLSGPSSYNEQFF
abundance: -
d_gene: -
j_gene: TRBJ2-1
v_gene: TRBV7-2

CDR3nt: TGTGCCAGTAGCTCGAAGGGGGCAGGAAGGGAGACTGAAGCTTTCTTT
CDR3aa: CASSSKGAGRETEAFF
abundance: -
d_gene: TRBD1
j_gene: TRBJ1-1
v_gene: TRBV19

CDR3nt: TGTGCCACCAGCAGAGGTGGTGGAGGCTCCTATAATTCACCCCTCCACTTT
CDR3aa: CATSRGGGGSYNSPLHF
abundance: -
d_gene: -
j_gene: TRBJ1-6
v_gene: TRBV15

CDR3nt: TGTGCCAGCAGTTGGACTAGCGGGAGGGCCGAGGAGCAGTTCTTC
CDR3aa: CASSWTSGRAEEQFF
abundance: -
d_gene: TRBD2
j_gene: TRBJ2-1
v_gene: TRBV27

CDR3nt: TGTGCCAGCAGCTTAGCGACAGGGGGCAGGGGCGAGCAGTACTTC
CDR3aa: CASSLATGGRGEQYF
abundance: few
d_gene: TRBD1
j_gene: TRBJ2-7
v_gene: TRBV7-8

CDR3nt: TGTGCCAGCAGCCCCCGTAGCGCATGGGACTCTGGAAACACCATATATTTT
CDR3aa: CASSPRSAWDSGNTIYF
abundance: -
d_gene: -
j_gene: TRBJ1-3
v_gene: TRBV9

CDR3nt: TGTGCCACCAGCCCCGGGACTAGCGGGAGGAATACGCAGTATTTT
CDR3aa: CATSPGTSGRNTQYF
abundance: -
d_gene: TRBD2
j_gene: TRBJ2-3
v_gene: TRBV24-1

CDR3nt: TGTGCCAGCAGCTTACTAGCTGCTAGCACAGATACGCAGTATTTT
CDR3aa: CASSLLAASTDTQYF
abundance: -
d_gene: -
j_gene: TRBJ2-3
v_gene: TRBV5-6

CDR3nt: TGTGCCAGCAGCCAAGAGATGACAGGGTCAGTCGATGAGCAGTTCTTC
CDR3aa: CASSQEMTGSVDEQFF
abundance: -
d_gene: TRBD1
j_gene: TRBJ2-1
v_gene: TRBV4-2

CDR3nt: TGTGCCAGCTCACCAGGGGCGACCCAGTACTTC
CDR3aa: CASSPGATQYF
abundance: -
d_gene: -
j_gene: TRBJ2-5
v_gene: TRBV18

CDR3nt: TGTGCCAGCAGCCACACTGGAAACACCATATATTTT
CDR3aa: CASSHTGNTIYF
abundance: many
d_gene: -
j_gene: TRBJ1-3
v_gene: TRBV11-1

CDR3nt: TGTGCCAGTAGTATGGGGGGTCTGTCGGAAGCTTTCTTT
CDR3aa: CASSMGGLSEAFF
abundance: -
d_gene: -
j_gene: TRBJ1-1
v_gene: TRBV19

CDR3nt: TGTGCCAGCAGTTCCCCGGGGTTAGACCGGAACACTGAAGCTTTCTTT
CDR3aa: CASSSPGLDRNTEAFF
abundance: -
d_gene: -
j_gene: TRBJ1-1
v_gene: TRBV6-6

CDR3nt: TGTGCCAGCAGCCAAGACAGGGGCACCTACAATGAGCAGTTCTTC
CDR3aa: CASSQDRGTYNEQFF
abundance: few
d_gene: TRBD1
j_gene: TRBJ2-1
v_gene: TRBV7-3

CDR3nt: TGTGCCAGCAGCCAAAACCGCGCCCAAGAGACCCAGTACTTC
CDR3aa: CASSQNRAQETQYF
abundance: many
d_gene: -
j_gene: TRBJ2-5
v_gene: TRBV14

CDR3nt: TGTGCCAGTAGTAGACTAGCGGGAGACGGCAATGAGCAGTTCTTC
CDR3aa: CASSRLAGDGNEQFF
abundance: -
d_gene: TRBD2
j_gene: TRBJ2-1
v_gene: TRBV19

CDR3nt: TGCGCCAGCAACTTACGGGGAACCGGGGAGCTGTTTTTT
CDR3aa: CASNLRGTGELFF
abundance: -
d_gene: -
j_gene: TRBJ2-2
v_gene: TRBV4-1

CDR3nt: TGTGCCAGCAGTTACTCGAGGGCAGATACGCAGTATTTT
CDR3aa: CASSYSRADTQYF
abundance: -
d_gene: -
j_gene: TRBJ2-3
v_gene: TRBV6-5

CDR3nt: TGCGCCAGCAGCCGGACAGCCCTCTACGAGCAGTACTTC
CDR3aa: CASSRTALYEQYF
abundance: few
d_gene: -
j_gene: TRBJ2-7
v_gene: TRBV5-1

CDR3nt: TGTGCCAGCAGCGGGACTAGCGGGGGGGCCGCCAAAAACATTCAGTACTTC
CDR3aa: CASSGTSGGAAKNIQYF
abundance: -
d_gene: TRBD2
j_gene: TRBJ2-4
v_gene: TRBV5-4

CDR3nt: TGTGCCATCAGTGAGATATCGCGGACCTACAATGAGCAGTTCTTC
CDR3aa: CAISEISRTYNEQFF
abundance: -
d_gene: -
j_gene: TRBJ2-1
v_gene: TRBV10-3

CDR3nt: TGTGCCAGCAGCTTGGTCCGGGGGTACTATGGCTACACCTTC
CDR3aa: CASSLVRGYYGYTF
abundance: once
d_gene: -
j_gene: TRBJ1-2
v_gene: TRBV5-6

CDR3nt: TGTGCCAGCTCACCCAGGGACAGGGGCCTCTCTTTGGGCACTGAAGCTTTCTTT
CDR3aa: CASSPRDRGLSLGTEAFF
abundance: -
d_gene: TRBD1
j_gene: TRBJ1-1
v_gene: TRBV18

CDR3nt: TGCGCCAGCAGTGACCCGGACAGGCTCCAGCATTTT
CDR3aa: CASSDPDRLQHF
abundance: -
d_gene: TRBD1
j_gene: TRBJ1-5
v_gene: TRBV10-2

CDR3nt: TGTGCCAGCAGTCGACAGAGGAACACTGAAGCTTTCTTT
CDR3aa: CASSRQRNTEAFF
abundance: -
d_gene: -
j_gene: TRBJ1-1
v_gene: TRBV6-5

CDR3nt: TGTGCCATCAGCGCCAATCGGGGGACAGGTGCCTACGAGCAGTACTTC
CDR3aa: CAISANRGTGAYEQYF
abundance: -
d_gene: TRBD1
j_gene: TRBJ2-7
v_gene: TRBV10-3

CDR3nt: TGCGCCAGCAGCTCATCCCACCAGGGGGCGGACGAGCAGTACTTC
CDR3aa: CASSSSHQGADEQYF
abundance: -
d_gene: TRBD1
j_gene: TRBJ2-7
v_gene: TRBV5-1

CDR3nt: TGTGCCAGCAGCTTGGAGTCGGTGGTGCACAGGGATCCCGAAAAACTGTTTTTT
CDR3aa: CASSLESVVHRDPEKLFF
abundance: -
d_gene: -
j_gene: TRBJ1-4
v_gene: TRBV5-4

CDR3nt: TGCGCCAGCAGTCCAACAGGGCGGGAGTTTGAAAAACTGTTTTTT
CDR3aa: CASSPTGREFEKLFF
abundance: once
d_gene: -
j_gene: TRBJ1-4
v_gene: TRBV5-1

CDR3nt: TGTGCCAGCACCGGAGGGGGCGGTCTTTCTGAAGCTTTCTTT
CDR3aa: CASTGGGGLSEAFF
abundance: -
d_gene: TRBD1
j_gene: TRBJ1-1
v_gene: TRBV28

CDR3nt: TGCAGTGCTAGTGCACAGGCACAAGAGACCCAGTACTTC
CDR3aa: CSASAQAQETQYF
abundance: -
d_gene: -
j_gene: TRBJ2-5
v_gene: TRBV20-1

CDR3nt: TGTGCCAGCAGCCTTAGCGGGACTACCTACAATGAGCAGTTCTTC
CDR3aa: CASSLSGTTYNEQFF
abundance: -
d_gene: TRBD2
j_gene: TRBJ2-1
v_gene: TRBV7-2

CDR3nt: TGCGCCAGCAGCTTGACCACTTATGGCTACACCTTC
CDR3aa: CASSLTTYGYTF
abundance: -
d_gene: -
j_gene: TRBJ1-2
v_gene: TRBV5-1

CDR3nt: TGTGCCTGGAGTGTCAAATATGCAGGGGCAAACTATGGCTACACCTTC
CDR3aa: CAWSVKYAGANYGYTF
abundance: -
d_gene: -
j_gene: TRBJ1-2
v_gene: TRBV30

CDR3nt: TGTGCCAGCAGCCAAGGGCAGAGCACAGATACGCAGTATTTT
CDR3aa: CASSQGQSTDTQYF
abundance: once
d_gene: -
j_gene: TRBJ2-3
v_gene: TRBV4-2

CDR3nt: TGTGCCAGCAGCCCCCAGACTAGCGCAGATACGCAGTATTTT
CDR3aa: CASSPQTSADTQYF
abundance: once
d_gene: TRBD2
j_gene: TRBJ2-3
v_gene: TRBV9